The 14 T cell receptor beta chains below all came from one sample that was sequenced in a study of identical twins. TCRdb passed the 5' RACE reads through MiXCR, listing each CDR3 protein once. The sample records 200,000 to 250,000 distinct CDR3 sequences, around 7.6% being singletons. These data also featured in a second study, about yellow fever vaccine responses in identical twins.

Sequencing used CD8+ T cells sorted from blood. Receptors originate from a woman aged 18-29 years in good health.

This clonotype was seen ten or more times. The CDR3 sequence: CASSPGGEASPLHF. In DNA form, the CDR3 reads TGTGCCAGCAGTCCCGGCGGGGAGGCTTCACCCCTCCACTTT. The V gene is TRBV6-2 or TRBV6-3, the J gene TRBJ1-6; D is undetermined. CDR1 MNHEY and CDR2 SVGEGT come from the germline V gene. V was trimmed by 5 bases and J by 9 bases, leaving 14 bases between them. The CDR3 loop spans 14 amino acids.

This chain joins TRBV2 and TRBJ2-7; D unresolved. With 3 bases removed from V and 4 bases from J, the gap between germline ends came to 13 bases. From germline, CDR1 is SNHLY and CDR2 FYNNEI. CDR3 length: 14 amino acids. The CDR3 sequence is CASSDAGDLYEQYV. CDR3 sequence (DNA): TGTGCCAGCAGTGACGCAGGTGATTTATACGAGCAGTACGTC.

This clonotype has just a few counts. V and J are TRBV7-9 and TRBJ2-3; possibly TRBD1 or TRBD2 for D (5 bases each). Germline V gene sequence: CDR1 SEHNR, CDR2 FQNEAQ (reference sequence). The germline V and J ends were trimmed by 5 bases and 0 bases, with 12 bases remaining between them. This CDR3 region has 15 residues. CDR3 amino acids: CASSPRGPSTDTQYF. The CDR3, as DNA: TGTGCCAGCAGCCCCCGGGGCCCAAGCACAGATACGCAGTATTTT.

This clonotype was counted at least ten times. This chain links TRBV6-5 with TRBJ2-7; a possible D gene is TRBD2 (5 bases). Trimming took 2 bases from V and 2 from J, leaving 7 bases between them. This CDR3 contains 13 residues. CDR1 is MNHEY and CDR2 is SVGAGI in the germline V gene. CDR3 residues: CASSYTAAYEQYF. The CDR3 DNA reads TGTGCCAGCAGTTACACAGCGGCCTACGAGCAGTACTTC.

This clonotype was seen many times. The chain links TRBV28 to TRBJ2-3; 7 nucleotides agree with TRBD1. This CDR3 is 19 amino acids long. V was pared by 7 bases and J by 0 bases, with 19 bases of the junction left unmatched. CDR1 is MDHEN, CDR2 SYDVKM, per germline. The CDR3 nucleotides are TGTGCCAGCACCACGATCCGGGACAGAAACCTTTCTAGCACAGATACGCAGTATTTT. Translated, it gives CASTTIRDRNLSSTDTQYF.

This chain links TRBV7-2 with TRBJ1-2, with unresolved D. The CDR3 extends over 15 amino acids. Germline V gene sequence: CDR1 SGHTA, CDR2 FQGNSA. V lost 1 base to trimming and J lost 3 bases, with 12 bases between them. In DNA, the CDR3 is TGTGCCAGCAGCTTAGTGGACGGTTGGGACTATGGCTACACCTTC. It yields the protein CASSLVDGWDYGYTF.

The table lists this clonotype with a few counts. This chain joins TRBV3-1 and TRBJ2-1, with 10 bases identical to TRBD1. The CDR3 runs to 19 residues. The germline gives CDR1 LGHDT, CDR2 YNNKEL (reference sequence). With 0 bases clipped from V and 4 bases from J, the junction kept 12 bases outside the gene matches. CDR3 sequence (DNA): TGTGCCAGCAGCCAAGAACTGATTGGACAGGGGGTGGTATACAATGAGCAGTTCTTC. Amino acids: CASSQELIGQGVVYNEQFF.

This clonotype showed up just a few times. The chain carries TRBV11-2 and TRBJ2-2; 7 bases agree with TRBD2. This CDR3 comprises 15 residues. J lost 1 base, V lost 7 bases, and 6 bases had no gene match. Germline loops: CDR1 SGHAT, CDR2 FQNNGV. The CDR3 protein is CASTEWGGNTGELFF. CDR3 bases: TGTGCCAGCACTGAGTGGGGGGGGAACACCGGGGAGCTGTTTTTT.

A few counts support this clonotype. The gene calls are TRBV20-1 and TRBJ1-6; tentatively, D is TRBD1 (5 bases). Germline CDR1 is DFQATT and CDR2 is SNEGSKA (reference sequence). With 6 bases removed from V and 0 bases from J, the gap between germline ends came to 12 bases. The CDR3 has 15 amino acids. The CDR3 DNA is TGCAGTGCCAGGGCAGAGAGCTCCTATAATTCACCCCTCCACTTT. Protein sequence: CSARAESSYNSPLHF.

This clonotype was seen ten or more times. The rearrangement uses TRBV20-1 and TRBJ1-2; TRBD1 might be the D (6 bases). The V and J ends lost 0 bases and 4 bases respectively, with 15 bases between them. Germline CDR1 DFQATT, CDR2 SNEGSKA (reference sequence). The CDR3 runs 15 residues. The CDR3, as DNA: TGCAGTGCTAGAGATTGGGAGGGGGAGGTCTATGGCTACACCTTC. This encodes CSARDWEGEVYGYTF.

The rearrangement links TRBV6-5 to TRBJ2-5, with 14 nucleotides matching TRBD2. This CDR3 is 16 amino acids long. CDR1 is MNHEY and CDR2 is SVGAGI in the germline V gene. V lost 7 bases to trimming and J lost 4 bases; unmatched junction nucleotides: 8. Written as DNA, the CDR3 is TGTGCCAGCATTTTGCGGACTAGCGGGGGGAGAGAGACCCAGTACTTC. This gives the protein CASILRTSGGRETQYF.

This sequence joins TRBV27 and TRBJ2-6, with D possibly matching TRBD2 (6 bases). Germline CDR1 is MNHEY and CDR2 is SMNVEV (reference sequence). V was cut by 3 bases and J by 0 bases, with 18 bases left in between. The CDR3 covers 19 residues. The CDR3 DNA reads as TGTGCCAGCAGTTTGCAAGGGACTGATGATTTCTCTGGGGCCAACGTCCTGACTTTC. It yields the protein CASSLQGTDDFSGANVLTF.

This clonotype was found many times. The J gene is TRBJ2-5, the V gene TRBV12-3 or TRBV12-4, with D possibly TRBD2 on 6 matching bases. Trimming shortened V by 6 bases and J by 1 base, and 12 bases separated the two germline ends. This CDR3 contains 14 residues. The CDR3: CASSLGSSQETQYF. For the CDR3, the DNA is TGTGCCAGCAGCCTCGGGAGCTCCCAAGAGACCCAGTACTTC.

This clonotype was counted at least ten times. This chain joins TRBV4-1 and TRBJ2-7, with D maybe TRBD1 (6 bases). The CDR3 spans 15 residues. V was clipped by 4 bases and J by 2 bases, with 15 bases between them. In germline, CDR1 is MGHRA, CDR2 YSYEKL. CDR3 DNA sequence: TGCGCCAGCAGCCTTGTGGACAGTACCACCTACGAGCAGTACTTC. This sequence encodes CASSLVDSTTYEQYF.